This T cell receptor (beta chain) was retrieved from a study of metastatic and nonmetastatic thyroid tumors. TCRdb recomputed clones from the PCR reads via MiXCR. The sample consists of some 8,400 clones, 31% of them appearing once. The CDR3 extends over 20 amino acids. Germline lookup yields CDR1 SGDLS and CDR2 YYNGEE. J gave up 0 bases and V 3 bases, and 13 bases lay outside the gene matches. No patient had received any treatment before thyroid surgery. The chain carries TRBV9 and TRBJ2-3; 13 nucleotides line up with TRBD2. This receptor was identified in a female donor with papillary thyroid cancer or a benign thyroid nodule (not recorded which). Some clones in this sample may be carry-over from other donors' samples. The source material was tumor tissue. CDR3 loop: CASSAPPGLAGSQSTDTQYF. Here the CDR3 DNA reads TGTGCCAGCAGCGCCCCGCCGGGACTAGCGGGATCTCAAAGCACAGATACGCAGTATTTT.